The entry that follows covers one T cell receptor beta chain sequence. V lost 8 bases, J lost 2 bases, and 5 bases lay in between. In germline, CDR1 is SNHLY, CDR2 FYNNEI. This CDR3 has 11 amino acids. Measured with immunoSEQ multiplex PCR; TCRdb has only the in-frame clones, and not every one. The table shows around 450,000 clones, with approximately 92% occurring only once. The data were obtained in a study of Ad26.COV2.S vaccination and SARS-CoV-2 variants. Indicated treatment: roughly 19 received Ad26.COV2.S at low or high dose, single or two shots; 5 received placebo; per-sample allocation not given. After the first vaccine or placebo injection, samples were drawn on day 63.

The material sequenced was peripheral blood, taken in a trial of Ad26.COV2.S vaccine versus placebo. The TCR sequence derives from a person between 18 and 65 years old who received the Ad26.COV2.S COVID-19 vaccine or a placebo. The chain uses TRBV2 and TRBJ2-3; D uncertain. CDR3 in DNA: TGTGCCAGCTTGATCACAGATACGCAGTATTTT. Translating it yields CASLITDTQYF. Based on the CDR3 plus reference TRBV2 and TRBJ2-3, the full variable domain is EPEVTQTPSHQVTQMGQEVILRCVPISNHLYFYWYRQILGQKVEFLVSFYNNEISEKSEIFDDQFSVERPDGSNFTLKIRSTKLEDSAMYFCASLITDTQYFGPGTRLTVL.